This T cell receptor beta chain stems from a study of Ad26.COV2.S vaccination and SARS-CoV-2 variants. Turning to the study itself: Enrolled in COV1001, the donor was in the Ad26.COV2.S trial arm, which received the vaccine.

Some clones are missing from TCRdb's copy, which holds only in-frame ones; the method was immunoSEQ multiplex PCR. The sample holds about 440,000 clones, around 91% seen once. With 5 bases removed from V and 8 bases from J, the gap between germline ends came to 9 bases. The germline gives CDR1 DFQATT, CDR2 SNEGSKA (reference sequence). The CDR3 length is 11 residues. The treatment is: 15 to 20 received Ad26.COV2.S at low or high dose, single or two shots; five or six received placebo; per-sample allocation not given. On day 63 after the first injection, vaccine and placebo recipients gave samples. Boston provided a donor who was an adult aged 18-55 years. Remarks on this clone: What it binds is unknown.

Whole-study findings and limits: Analyses of TCR breadth and depth may have underestimated total T cell responses.

Specimen: peripheral blood, collected in a trial of Ad26.COV2.S vaccine versus placebo. The gene calls are TRBV20-1 and TRBJ1-4, with no clear D. The receptor's source is a person between 18 and 65 years old who received the Ad26.COV2.S COVID-19 vaccine or a placebo. The CDR3 sequence is CSAQTGEKLFF. The CDR3 nucleotides read TGCAGTGCTCAAACGGGAGAAAAACTGTTTTTT.